The 19 T cell receptor beta chains in this list originate from one sample, sequenced in a study of T cell responses to AZD1222 COVID-19 vaccine. Clones were sequenced by immunoSEQ multiplex PCR, and TCRdb holds only the in-frame ones, with some missing. This table holds some 150,000 clones, nearly 95% found once. The specimen comprised peripheral blood, sampled on day 0 of AZD1222 vaccination. The source of these receptors is an adult in good health.

This chain joins TRBV5-1 and TRBJ2-7; D is unresolved. The germline V and J ends were trimmed by 0 bases and 0 bases, with 10 bases remaining between them. Germline CDR1 reads SGHRS; CDR2 reads YFSETQ. The CDR3 length is 15 residues. This CDR3 reads CASSLEVGFSYEQYF. The DNA of the CDR3 is TGCGCCAGCAGCTTGGAGGTGGGGTTCTCCTACGAGCAGTACTTC.

The V and J genes are TRBV12-3 or TRBV12-4 and TRBJ2-7, with 12 bases identical to TRBD2. This CDR3 is built from 13 residues. V trimming: 5 bases; J trimming: 10 bases; junction bases outside the gene matches: 6. CDR3 in amino acids: CASSPGLAGSQYF. The CDR3 DNA is TGTGCCAGCAGTCCCGGACTAGCGGGAAGCCAGTACTTC.

The rearrangement joins TRBV11-3 to TRBJ2-2; D possibly corresponds to TRBD2 (6 bases). Trimming removed 5 bases at V and 7 bases at J, with 17 bases between. The CDR3 runs 15 residues. The germline V gene has CDR1 SGHNT and CDR2 YENEEA. CDR3 sequence (DNA): TGTGCCAGCAGCCCCGGGACTCCCTGGAGCGGGGAGCTGTTTTTT. Translated, it gives CASSPGTPWSGELFF.

The chain recombines TRBV27 with TRBJ1-1; TRBD1 matches at 8 bases. CDR3 size: 14 residues. The J segment lost 1 base and the V segment lost 4 bases, leaving 2 bases of the junction unmatched. Germline loops: CDR1 MNHEY, CDR2 SMNVEV (reference sequence). CDR3 residues: CASSWDRKNTEAFF. The DNA for the CDR3 is TGTGCCAGCAGTTGGGACAGGAAGAACACTGAAGCTTTCTTT.

The genes are TRBV2 and TRBJ1-3; possibly TRBD1 for D (5 bases). Trimming stripped 6 bases from V and 1 base from J, with 10 bases between. Looked up from germline, CDR1 is SNHLY and CDR2 is FYNNEI. CDR3 length: 14 amino acids. The CDR3 DNA reads as TGTGCCAGCAGGGGCAGGGTTTCTGGAAACACCATATATTTT. It is translated as CASRGRVSGNTIYF.

This chain connects TRBV19 to TRBJ1-4; D is undetermined. Trimming took off 3 bases at V and 5 bases at J, with 10 bases between the two ends. This CDR3 is built from 14 residues. Germline lookup yields CDR1 LNHDA and CDR2 SQIVND (reference sequence). The CDR3 sequence is CASSIGQQNEKLFF. CDR3 DNA sequence: TGTGCCAGTAGTATCGGTCAGCAGAATGAAAAACTGTTTTTT.

The gene calls are TRBV5-4 and TRBJ1-1; a possible D gene is TRBD1 (5 bases). CDR1 is SGHNT and CDR2 is YYREEE in the germline V gene (reference sequence). CDR3 length: 14 amino acids. V was pared by 0 bases and J by 13 bases, with 19 bases between. DNA for the CDR3: TGTGCCAGCAGCTTGGCCGGGGCGGCCGAAGCAGGTTTCTTT. Translation: CASSLAGAAEAGFF.

The chain links TRBV30 to TRBJ1-5, with D perhaps matching TRBD1 (5 bases). Per germline, CDR1 GTSNPN and CDR2 SVGIG (reference sequence). The CDR3 is 14 amino acids. V dropped 0 bases and J dropped 6 bases, with 12 bases sitting between them. In nucleotides, the CDR3 is TGTGCCTGGAGTGTTGGGACGGCTGGTCAGCCCCAGCATTTT. Protein product: CAWSVGTAGQPQHF.

The CDR3 sequence is CASSLAGTYNQPQHF. DNA of the CDR3: TGTGCCAGCAGCTTGGCCGGGACCTACAATCAGCCCCAGCATTTT. V gene TRBV5-6 combines with J gene TRBJ1-5; tentative D call: TRBD1 (5 bases). Germline V gene lookup returns CDR1 SGHDT and CDR2 YYEEEE. The CDR3 runs 15 residues. V was cut by 0 bases and J by 3 bases, with 10 bases left in between. Filled out from reference TRBV5-6 and TRBJ1-5, the complete variable domain reads DAGVTQSPTHLIKTRGQQVTLRCSPKSGHDTVSWYQQALGQGPQFIFQYYEEEERQRGNFPDRFSGHQFPNYSSELNVNALLLGDSALYLCASSLAGTYNQPQHFGDGTRLSIL.

This clone was detected only a few times. The chain combines TRBV7-3 with TRBJ2-7; the match to TRBD1 covers 10 bases. Germline CDR1 SGHTA, CDR2 FQGTGA. V gave up 5 bases and J gave up 6 bases; unmatched junction bases: 4. This CDR3 has 13 amino acids. As DNA, the CDR3 is TGTGCCAGCAGCGCGACAGGGGGCCTCGAGCAGTACTTC. As protein: CASSATGGLEQYF.

The CDR3 sequence is CASTPGGGVQPQHF. The CDR3 bases are TGTGCCAGCACCCCGGGAGGGGGAGTTCAGCCCCAGCATTTT. This chain joins TRBV28 and TRBJ1-5; maybe TRBD1 (6 bases). CDR1 is MDHEN, CDR2 SYDVKM, per germline. Trimming took 7 bases from V and 6 from J, leaving 16 bases between them. The CDR3 consists of 14 residues.

Here the CDR3 reads CASRVLREGETQYF. CDR3 DNA: TGTGCCAGCAGGGTGCTGCGGGAGGGAGAGACCCAGTACTTC. This chain connects TRBV6-5 to TRBJ2-5; 9 bases match TRBD2. V lost 6 bases and J lost 4; bases outside the gene matches: 6. Germline values: CDR1 MNHEY, CDR2 SVGAGI. This CDR3 region has 14 residues.

The chain uses TRBV7-9 and TRBJ1-2, with unresolved D. The germline gives CDR1 SEHNR, CDR2 FQNEAQ (reference sequence). CDR3 length: 17 amino acids. The V end lost 2 bases, the J end lost 0 bases, and 16 bases lay between the germline ends. CDR3 DNA sequence: TGTGCCAGCAGCTTATGGCTGGACGCAGGAACTAACTATGGCTACACCTTC. Amino acids: CASSLWLDAGTNYGYTF.

This chain connects TRBV25-1 to TRBJ2-7; D gene ambiguous. Deletions cut 2 bases from V and 2 bases from J, with 10 bases between. Looked up from germline, CDR1 is MGHDK and CDR2 is SYGVNS. The CDR3 spans 14 residues. The CDR3 loop reads CASSESGETYEQYF. As DNA, the CDR3 is TGTGCCAGCAGTGAAAGTGGGGAAACCTACGAGCAGTACTTC.

The V gene is TRBV28, the J gene TRBJ2-1; TRBD1 aligns across 7 bases. This CDR3 region has 14 residues. Germline trimming cut 2 bases from V and 8 bases from J; bases unmatched to any gene: 6. CDR1 and CDR2 from the germline V gene are MDHEN and SYDVKM. This CDR3 reads CASSLGGQSYEQFF. In DNA, the CDR3 is TGTGCCAGCAGTTTAGGGGGACAGAGCTATGAGCAGTTCTTC.

The chain couples TRBV27 to TRBJ2-5, with 10 positions matching TRBD2. Looked up from germline, CDR1 is MNHEY and CDR2 is SMNVEV (reference sequence). The CDR3 consists of 16 residues. After removal of 2 bases from V and 5 bases from J, the junction contained 8 bases not matched to a gene. The CDR3 sequence is CASSLIASGSSETQYF. For the CDR3, the DNA is TGTGCCAGCAGTTTAATAGCTAGCGGGAGTAGCGAGACCCAGTACTTC.

The chain employs TRBV27 and TRBJ2-7, with a tentative D call TRBD1 (5 bases). The V and J ends lost 0 bases and 4 bases respectively, with 16 bases between them. This CDR3 has 16 amino acids. The germline V gene encodes CDR1 MNHEY and CDR2 SMNVEV (reference sequence). CDR3 sequence reads: CASSLSIGRSGYEQYF. The CDR3 region has the DNA TGTGCCAGCAGTTTATCGATAGGGCGATCAGGGTACGAGCAGTACTTC.

In its sample, this clone was seen once. The sample has other DNA sequences that encode this CDR3 too. The chain has TRBV19 and TRBJ1-1, with D unresolved. Trimming removed 3 bases from V and 1 base from J, with 6 bases in between. The CDR3 is 13 amino acids. Germline V gives CDR1 LNHDA, CDR2 SQIVND (reference sequence). CDR3 sequence reads: CASSIGGNTEAFF. CDR3 nucleotide sequence: TGTGCCAGTAGTATTGGAGGGAACACTGAAGCTTTCTTT.

V and J are TRBV6-5 and TRBJ2-1, with D maybe TRBD2 (6 bases). Germline CDR1 is MNHEY and CDR2 is SVGAGI. V shed 6 bases and J shed 9 bases, with 12 bases lying between them. The CDR3 covers 12 residues. The CDR3 loop is CASSGGIGEQFF. The CDR3 DNA reads TGTGCCAGCAGCGGGGGAATCGGTGAGCAGTTCTTC.